Listed here are 8 T cell receptor beta chains from one sample, sequenced in a study of Graves' ophthalmopathy and Graves' hyperthyroidism. TCR beta CDR3 amplification used RNA transcripts. RT-PCR was first run with HTBI primers, then multiplex PCR in a second round. From the multiplex PCR reads, TCRdb called clonotypes with MiXCR, one entry per CDR3 protein. The table shows under 350,000 distinct CDR3 sequences, with 17% occurring only once. Sequencing used peripheral blood. Every receptor here comes from an adult man with Graves' ophthalmopathy.

The chain is built from TRBV6-5 and TRBJ2-7; TRBD1 matches at 10 bases. The J call may be wrong; the DNA end is better matched by TRBJ2-5. The CDR3 is made up of 16 amino acids. Germline V CDR1 and CDR2: MNHEY, SVGAGI. The CDR3 sequence: CASSYSGTGDRETQYF. DNA for the CDR3: TGTGCCAGCAGTTACTCCGGGACAGGGGATCGCGAGACCCAGTACTTC.

This clonotype has ten or more counts. The chain uses TRBV5-1 and TRBJ1-1; D is ambiguous. The V end lost 0 bases, the J end lost 1 base, and 7 bases lay between the germline ends. Germline V gives CDR1 SGHRS, CDR2 YFSETQ. This CDR3 is built from 14 residues. The CDR3 nucleotides read TGCGCCAGCAGCTTGGAAGGGTCGAACACTGAAGCTTTCTTT. This translates into CASSLEGSNTEAFF.

This chain joins TRBV5-6 and TRBJ2-5; D not resolved. The germline gives CDR1 SGHDT, CDR2 YYEEEE. Trimming cost V 3 bases and J 5 bases, with 14 bases left between them. The CDR3 extends over 14 amino acids. Here the CDR3 DNA reads TGTGCCAGCAGCTCGGGTTTTAGTTCGGAGACCCAGTACTTC. Translated, it gives CASSSGFSSETQYF.

This clonotype was detected ten times or more. The chain recombines TRBV7-2 with TRBJ2-7; D is perhaps TRBD1 (6 bases). Germline-derived CDR1 and CDR2 are SGHTA and FQGNSA. V lost 0 bases and J 3 bases, leaving 12 bases between the germline ends. The CDR3 runs 15 residues. The CDR3 loop is CASSLARRGYYEQYF. The CDR3 DNA is TGTGCCAGCAGCTTAGCCCGAAGGGGGTACTACGAGCAGTACTTC.

This clonotype has a count of ten or more. This chain joins TRBV24-1 and TRBJ1-1; 7 bases are shared with TRBD1. The CDR3 extends over 13 amino acids. Germline-derived CDR1 and CDR2 are KGHDR and SFDVKD. J was trimmed by 3 bases and V by 5 bases; bases with no gene match: 2. The CDR3 region is CATSGQGYTEAFF. The CDR3 DNA reads TGTGCCACCAGTGGACAGGGCTACACTGAAGCTTTCTTT.

This chain connects TRBV2 to TRBJ2-7; maybe TRBD1 (5 bases). The CDR3 is made up of 14 amino acids. From germline, CDR1 is SNHLY and CDR2 FYNNEI. Trimming took 1 base from V and 6 from J, leaving 13 bases between them. The CDR3 sequence: CASSEVRVNGEQYF. CDR3 DNA: TGTGCCAGCAGTGAAGTCAGGGTCAACGGCGAGCAGTACTTC.

The V and J genes are TRBV28 and TRBJ2-5; D unclear. The CDR3 loop spans 14 amino acids. CDR1 MDHEN and CDR2 SYDVKM come from the germline V gene. Trimming pared 1 base from V and 5 bases from J, leaving 11 bases between. CDR3 region: CASSLFTHGETQYF. CDR3 sequence (DNA): TGTGCCAGCAGTTTATTCACCCATGGGGAGACCCAGTACTTC.

This clonotype was observed many times. V and J are TRBV2 and TRBJ2-4, with 10 positions matching TRBD2. CDR1 and CDR2 from the germline V gene are SNHLY and FYNNEI. The CDR3 extends over 14 amino acids. Trimming at V came to 6 bases and at J to 7 bases, leaving 6 bases not matched to a gene. The CDR3 region is CASRMGTSANIQYF. CDR3 in DNA: TGTGCCAGCAGAATGGGGACTAGCGCGAACATTCAGTACTTC.